This TCR beta chain was identified in a study of PD-L1 blockade in urothelial cancer (dated by TCRdb to 2017 to 2019). Background on the whole study: Every patient began therapy at some point between 2014 and 2015 and was given atezolizumab 1,200 mg intravenously every 3 weeks. Durable clinical benefit was defined as a progression-free survival longer than 6 months, and TCR features were additionally tested against progression-free survival and overall survival. An ECOG performance status of 0 or 1 was recorded for the patients, and 0 to 3 prior chemotherapy regimens had been received by the patients. Roughly 10 patients achieved durable clinical benefit and about 19 did not. Twenty-five of 29 patients were identified as males with urothelial cancer of bladder origin, and a prior smoking history was reported by 18 of 29 patients. In the same patients, whole exome sequencing and RNA sequencing of pretreatment tumors were performed in addition to TCR sequencing. Blood samples gave a median of about 140,000 T cells and approximately 80,000 unique TCRs, with a median clonality of 0.080. Pretreatment tumor samples, along with matched peripheral blood collected serially before and after atezolizumab treatment, underwent TCR sequencing. Blood samples were analyzed at two time points: 3 weeks after treatment start (second dose) and 6 weeks after treatment start. The study, an exploratory multi-omic analysis, examined somatic, immune and clinical correlates of response to PD-L1 blockade with atezolizumab in urothelial cancer. Just over 28 patients had pretreatment blood TCR-seq, some 25 had at least one posttreatment blood collection, and some 25 had tumor TCR-seq.

Synthetic TCR analog templates were spiked into each PCR to estimate absolute template abundance from read counts. TCRbeta CDR3 regions were amplified from genomic DNA with bias-controlled V and J gene primers using the immunoSEQ assay. Sequencing of rearranged TCRbeta segments was done at approximately 20X coverage. As for how the authors treated the data: Clustering was used to correct sequencing errors, and CDR3s were annotated against IMGT so that V, D and J genes could be assigned. Downstream analyses used only productive TCRbeta rearrangements, leaving out any out-of-frame or stop-codon sequences. Clonality was calculated as one minus the Shannon entropy normalized by the log of the number of unique productive sequences. Fisher's exact test with Benjamini-Hochberg correction, using a cutoff of adjusted p below 0.01, was how clones that differed between time points or between blood and tumor were identified. TCRdb re-hosts the immuneACCESS table, in-frame sequences only. Its copies lack some clones; in the studies checked, an unresolved V gene accounts for under half of them, and the cause for the rest is not known. V and J calls and clone size are given by that table; D and trimming were obtained from the DNA. Recorded for this sample are tens of thousands of clones; roughly 86% of them occurred a single time. Together, the top ten hold more than 13% of the sample.

Germline trimming: 0 bases from V, 6 bases from J; junction bases outside gene matches: 16. Based on the germline V gene (reference sequence), the CDR1 and CDR2 sequences are PRHDT and FYEKMQ. The CDR3 sequence holds 19 residues, the cysteine and phenylalanine included. Kept here is only the CDR3 DNA, which spans 57 bases and is read in frame from base 1. On the study overall, not on this receptor specifically: At 3 weeks after the start of treatment, tumor-associated TCR clones in peripheral blood had expanded more in patients with durable benefit (n ≈ 24, p = 0.022). Improved progression-free and overall survival was associated with having pretreatment peripheral blood TCR clonality below the median. Small sample size (n ≈ 30) and many exploratory analyses mean the results are intended to be hypothesis-generating.

Concerning this clone: Its target antigen remains unknown. Qualities for individual bases were not recorded, and no much larger clone is one base off.

The time point label of this sample denotes: pretreatment peripheral blood. The cohort comprised 30 or so patients with locally advanced or metastatic urothelial carcinoma treated at Memorial Sloan Kettering on a trial protocol. Peripheral blood mononuclear cells were collected from each patient pretreatment and during treatment, giving between 1 and 8 total time points per patient. The Qiagen DNeasy Blood extraction kit was used to purify genomic DNA from total PBMCs and tumor samples. PBMCs were collected pretreatment and during treatment and were isolated and stored as previously described. The source of this sequence is a man aged 60 to 75 with urothelial cancer. This chain joins TRBV13 to TRBJ2-3; 9 bases in the junction line up with TRBD2. The sample here was PBMCs, taken around atezolizumab (anti-PD-L1) treatment. CDR3 sequence: CASSLGLGSGGSYADTQYF. The DNA sequence is given as TGTGCCAGCAGCTTAGGCCTCGGTAGCGGGGGATCCTATGCCGATACGCAGTATTTT.